These 17 T cell receptor beta chains were sequenced from one sample in a study of blood T cell repertoires in COVID-19. Profiling relied on immunoSEQ multiplex PCR, and the TCRdb table lists in-frame clones only, not all of them. This table has about 47,000 clones, less than 95% appearing once. The sequenced sample consisted of peripheral blood. Every receptor here comes from a man in his 70s with active COVID-19.

CDR3 protein: CASSLNLEGADVEQFF. DNA of the CDR3: TGTGCCAGCAGCTTAAATTTGGAGGGTGCGGACGTTGAGCAGTTCTTC. The chain employs TRBV7-2 and TRBJ2-1, with D perhaps TRBD2 (6 bases). The CDR3 runs to 16 residues. The germline CDR1 and CDR2 sequences are SGHTA and FQGNSA. V was pared by 2 bases and J by 9 bases, with 20 bases between. Complete variable domain (other parts from reference TRBV7-2 and TRBJ2-1): GAGVSQSPSNKVTEKGKDVELRCDPISGHTALYWYRQSLGQGLEFLIYFQGNSAPDKSGLPSDRFSAERTGGSVSTLTIQRTQQEDSAVYLCASSLNLEGADVEQFFGPGTRLTVL.

J is TRBJ2-1 and V is TRBV4-2, with 11 bases aligning to TRBD2. This CDR3 is built from 18 residues. CDR1 LGHNA and CDR2 YNFKEQ come from the germline V gene. V trimming: 4 bases; J trimming: 5 bases; junction bases outside the gene matches: 13. CDR3 sequence (DNA): TGTGCCAGCAGCCCATGGTCGGGGGCTAGCGGGGGGAACAATGAGCAGTTCTTC. It codes for CASSPWSGASGGNNEQFF.

The chain couples TRBV7-2 to TRBJ2-1, with 8 positions matching TRBD2. This CDR3 is built from 18 residues. Germline assignment: CDR1 SGHTA and CDR2 FQGNSA. The ends lost 1 base at V and 9 bases at J; junction bases unmatched: 17. The CDR3 sequence is CASSLVSSTGTRGSEQFF. CDR3 bases: TGTGCCAGCAGCTTAGTCTCGAGTACCGGGACTAGGGGGAGTGAGCAGTTCTTC.

The chain joins TRBV20-1 to TRBJ2-2; tentative D call: TRBD1 (6 bases). The CDR3 loop spans 16 amino acids. Germline V gene sequence: CDR1 DFQATT, CDR2 SNEGSKA (reference sequence). The V end was cut by 4 bases, the J end by 0 bases, with 15 bases between. The CDR3 reads CSANDRHLPNTGELFF. DNA of the CDR3: TGCAGTGCTAATGACAGGCACCTACCGAACACCGGGGAGCTGTTTTTT.

The chain joins TRBV5-1 to TRBJ2-1; 13 bases fit TRBD2. Per germline, CDR1 SGHRS and CDR2 YFSETQ. The V segment lost 4 bases and the J segment 0 bases; nucleotides outside the gene matches: 19. The CDR3 runs 22 residues. The CDR3: CASSRRSAPGLAGKYSYNEQFF. The CDR3 DNA reads TGCGCCAGCAGCCGTCGTAGCGCCCCGGGACTAGCGGGGAAGTACTCCTACAATGAGCAGTTCTTC.

The chain employs TRBV28 and TRBJ2-3; TRBD2 aligns across 8 bases. Germline lookup yields CDR1 MDHEN and CDR2 SYDVKM. V lost 6 bases, J lost 5 bases, and 4 bases stayed unmatched. This CDR3 is 13 amino acids long. Here the CDR3 reads CASSLRGVDTQYF. The CDR3 DNA is TGTGCCAGCAGCCTGCGGGGGGTAGATACGCAGTATTTT. The complete variable domain, with remaining parts taken from reference TRBV28 and TRBJ2-3, reads DVKVTQSSRYLVKRTGEKVFLECVQDMDHENMFWYRQDPGLGLRLIYFSYDVKMKEKGDIPEGYSVSREKKERFSLILESASTNQTSMYLCASSLRGVDTQYFGPGTRLTVL.

This chain links TRBV9 with TRBJ1-6; the D gene is possibly TRBD1 (5 bases). Germline-derived CDR1 and CDR2 are SGDLS and YYNGEE. V was cut by 4 bases and J by 8 bases, with 16 bases left in between. CDR3 length: 15 amino acids. Written as DNA, the CDR3 is TGTGCCAGCAGCTCCCGGGGGGGTAGGGATTCACCCCTCCACTTT. It specifies CASSSRGGRDSPLHF.

Here the CDR3 reads CASSGATSRQETQYF. Written as DNA, the CDR3 is TGTGCCAGCAGCGGAGCGACTAGCCGGCAAGAGACCCAGTACTTC. The chain is built from TRBV7-2 and TRBJ2-5, with 7 positions matching TRBD2. V lost 5 bases, J lost 2 bases, and 8 bases stayed unmatched. The CDR3 length is 15 residues. CDR1 is SGHTA, CDR2 FQGNSA, per germline.

In DNA, the CDR3 is TGTGCCAGCAGCTTCCCCCCCATAGTCTATGGCTACACCTTC. Translation: CASSFPPIVYGYTF. V is TRBV7-9 and J is TRBJ1-2; D uncertain. Germline-derived CDR1 and CDR2 are SEHNR and FQNEAQ (reference sequence). V gave up 3 bases and J gave up 4 bases, with 12 bases separating them. The CDR3 runs to 14 residues.

This clone was found once. V gene TRBV18 combines with J gene TRBJ2-1; 10 bases fit TRBD2. The CDR3 contains 16 residues. Germline V gene data show CDR1 as KGHSH and CDR2 as LQKENI. The V segment lost 2 bases and the J segment 6 bases; nucleotides outside the gene matches: 7. In DNA, the CDR3 is TGTGCCAGCTCACCATCAGCGGGGGGGCTGGGCAATGAGCAGTTCTTC. This encodes CASSPSAGGLGNEQFF. The variable domain in full, completed from reference TRBV18 and TRBJ2-1, reads NAGVMQNPRHLVRRRGQEARLRCSPMKGHSHVYWYRQLPEEGLKFMVYLQKENIIDESGMPKERFSAEFPKEGPSILRIQQVVRGDSAAYFCASSPSAGGLGNEQFFGPGTRLTVL.

This rearrangement joins TRBV2 to TRBJ1-2; D call uncertain. The germline gives CDR1 SNHLY, CDR2 FYNNEI. Trimming removed 4 bases at V and 0 bases at J, with 9 bases between. This CDR3 is 14 amino acids long. The CDR3 DNA sequence: TGTGCCAGCAGTGGCGACACCTCTAACTATGGCTACACCTTC. Amino acid sequence: CASSGDTSNYGYTF.

V is TRBV10-3 and J is TRBJ1-1, with D possibly being TRBD1 (5 bases). V was cut by 7 bases and J by 4 bases, with 10 bases left in between. The CDR3 is 12 residues long. From germline, CDR1 is ENHRY and CDR2 SYGVKD. The CDR3 DNA follows: TGTGCCATCACGGGGGACGGCACTGAAGCTTTCTTT. Its protein is CAITGDGTEAFF.

The chain links TRBV3-1 (or the pseudogene TRBV3-2) to TRBJ2-5, with 7 bases aligning to TRBD2. The CDR3 is made up of 18 amino acids. V lost 0 bases to trimming and J lost 3 bases; unmatched junction nucleotides: 13. In germline, CDR1 is LGHDT, CDR2 YNNKEL (reference sequence). The CDR3, as DNA: TGTGCCAGCAGCCAAGATAGGCCTCTGGGGCGGGGGAAAGAGACCCAGTACTTC. It yields the protein CASSQDRPLGRGKETQYF.

The chain recombines TRBV27 with TRBJ2-7, with 12 positions matching TRBD2. V shed 4 bases, J shed 0 bases, and the junction held 1 base outside the gene matches. The CDR3 is 15 residues long. Germline V gene lookup returns CDR1 MNHEY and CDR2 SMNVEV (reference sequence). The CDR3 here is CASSSTSGGSYEQYF. The CDR3 nucleotides are TGTGCCAGCAGTTCGACTAGCGGGGGCTCCTACGAGCAGTACTTC.

The V and J genes are TRBV5-1 and TRBJ1-4, with no clear D. This CDR3 has 15 residues. V shed 4 bases and J shed 0 bases, with 10 bases lying between them. Germline V gives CDR1 SGHRS, CDR2 YFSETQ. The CDR3 region has the DNA TGCGCCAGCAGCCCCTCGTTTGCAACTAATGAAAAACTGTTTTTT. Translated: CASSPSFATNEKLFF.

This chain joins TRBV5-1 and TRBJ2-2; 7 bases agree with TRBD1. V lost 4 bases and J lost 6; bases outside the gene matches: 6. In germline, CDR1 is SGHRS, CDR2 YFSETQ. This CDR3 spans 14 amino acids. In DNA form, the CDR3 reads TGCGCCAGCAGCAACAGACAGGGCTCCGGGGAGCTGTTTTTT. Translating gives CASSNRQGSGELFF.

J is TRBJ2-7 and V is TRBV4-1; 7 bases are a match to TRBD1. The V and J ends lost 4 bases and 0 bases, in that order; junction bases with no gene match: 6. The CDR3 runs to 15 residues. From germline, CDR1 is MGHRA and CDR2 YSYEKL. CDR3 amino acids: CASSLTQGSSYEQYF. In DNA, the CDR3 is TGCGCCAGCAGCCTTACACAGGGGAGCTCCTACGAGCAGTACTTC.